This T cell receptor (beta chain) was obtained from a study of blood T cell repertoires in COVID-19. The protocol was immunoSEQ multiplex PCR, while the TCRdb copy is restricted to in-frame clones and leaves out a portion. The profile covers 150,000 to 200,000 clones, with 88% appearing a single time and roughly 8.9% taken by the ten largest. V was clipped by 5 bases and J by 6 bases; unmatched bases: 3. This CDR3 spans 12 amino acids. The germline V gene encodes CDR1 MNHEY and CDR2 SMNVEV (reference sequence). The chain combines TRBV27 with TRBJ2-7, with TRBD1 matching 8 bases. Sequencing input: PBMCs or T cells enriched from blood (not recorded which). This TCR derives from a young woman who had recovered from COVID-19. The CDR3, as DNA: TGTGCCAGCAGTCCCGGACAGGGCGAGCAGTACTTC. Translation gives CASSPGQGEQYF.